These 23 T cell receptor beta chains were sequenced from one sample in a study of T-cell reconstitution after alpha-beta-depleted transplantation in children. The TCRbeta library was prepared with unique molecular identifiers. TCRdb recomputed calls from the PCR reads with MiXCR, one row per CDR3 protein. The sample includes about 500,000 distinct CDR3 sequences, about 31% of them seen just once. This specimen consisted of PBMCs from the stem cell graft donor, obtained from the stem cell graft. The receptors come from a human donor who donated a stem cell graft to a child with aplastic anemia.

This clonotype was seen only a few times. V and J are TRBV5-1 and TRBJ2-1, with D perhaps TRBD1 or TRBD2 (5 bases each). This CDR3 has 14 residues. V was cut by 5 bases and J by 7 bases, with 16 bases left in between. Germline V gives CDR1 SGHRS, CDR2 YFSETQ. CDR3: CASSMVSRGNEQFF. In nucleotides, the CDR3 is TGCGCCAGCAGTATGGTGTCGAGGGGTAATGAGCAGTTCTTC.

This rearrangement joins TRBV7-9 to TRBJ2-5; D is unclear. The CDR3 has 16 amino acids. Trimming took off 4 bases at V and 5 bases at J, with 20 bases between the two ends. Germline loops: CDR1 SEHNR, CDR2 FQNEAQ (reference sequence). CDR3 DNA sequence: TGTGCCAGCAGCTCCATTTTAGTGGGTGGAATGGAGACCCAGTACTTC. Amino acid sequence: CASSSILVGGMETQYF.

The chain has TRBV19 and TRBJ2-1; no firm D call. V gave up 6 bases and J gave up 4 bases, with 16 bases separating them. Looked up from germline, CDR1 is LNHDA and CDR2 is SQIVND (reference sequence). The CDR3 loop spans 15 amino acids. CDR3 sequence (DNA): TGTGCCAGTAGCCTCCAGTTCTCACTTTACAATGAGCAGTTCTTC. Its protein product is CASSLQFSLYNEQFF. Full variable domain (outside the CDR3, taken from reference TRBV19 and TRBJ2-1): DGGITQSPKYLFRKEGQNVTLSCEQNLNHDAMYWYRQDPGQGLRLIYYSQIVNDFQKGDIAEGYSVSREKKESFPLTVTSAQKNPTAFYLCASSLQFSLYNEQFFGPGTRLTVL.

This clonotype was picked up a small number of times. The CDR3 bases are TGTGCCATCAGTGAGGGACAAAACTACGAGCAGTACGTC. Translated, it gives CAISEGQNYEQYV. The genes are TRBV10-3 and TRBJ2-7, with a weak D call TRBD1 (5 bases). CDR3 length equals 13 residues. CDR1 ENHRY and CDR2 SYGVKD come from the germline V gene. Trimming stripped 2 bases from V and 3 bases from J, with 8 bases between.

The rearrangement joins TRBV12-3 or TRBV12-4 to TRBJ2-2; tentatively, D is TRBD1 or TRBD2 (5 bases each). This CDR3 is 14 amino acids long. Trimming shortened V by 8 bases and J by 3 bases, and 13 bases separated the two germline ends. DNA of the CDR3: TGTGCCAGCCTACCGGGACCTTACACCGGGGAGCTGTTTTTT. It translates to CASLPGPYTGELFF.

The chain employs TRBV11-2 and TRBJ2-1, with 8 bases aligning to TRBD2. There are 19 residues in the CDR3. Germline CDR1 is SGHAT and CDR2 is FQNNGV. The junction had 23 bases not matched to a gene; V was cut back by 5 bases and J by 8 bases. The CDR3 DNA is TGTGCCAGCAGCGCCCGATTCGTGGCCAGCGGGAGCAGTAGGGATGAGCAGTTCTTC. This encodes CASSARFVASGSSRDEQFF.

This clonotype was counted only a few times. The CDR3 loop reads CASSVGENTGELFF. The CDR3 nucleotides are TGTGCCAGCAGCGTCGGTGAGAACACCGGGGAGCTGTTTTTT. J is TRBJ2-2 and V is TRBV9, with D unresolved. CDR1 and CDR2 from the germline V gene are SGDLS and YYNGEE. V was shortened by 2 bases and J by 1 base, with 6 bases between the two germline ends. This CDR3 comprises 14 residues.

The rearrangement joins TRBV29-1 to TRBJ2-7; TRBD2 aligns across 7 bases. This CDR3 is built from 11 residues. V shed 6 bases and J 7 bases; nucleotides not matched to a gene: 6. The germline CDR1 and CDR2 sequences are SQVTM and ANQGSEA. The CDR3 sequence is CSVRLAGEQYV. The CDR3 nucleotides read TGCAGCGTCCGACTAGCAGGGGAGCAGTACGTC.

V usage is TRBV20-1 and J usage is TRBJ2-3, with 8 bases that match TRBD1. In germline, CDR1 is DFQATT, CDR2 SNEGSKA (reference sequence). CDR3 length: 16 amino acids. With 1 base clipped from V and 2 bases from J, the junction kept 8 bases outside the gene matches. The CDR3 coding sequence is TGCAGTGCTAGAGGCCGGACAGGGCACGCCACAGATACGCAGTATTTT. Amino acids: CSARGRTGHATDTQYF.

The V call is TRBV28, the J call TRBJ2-7, with D possibly TRBD2 on 6 matching bases. CDR3 length: 13 residues. Germline V gene lookup returns CDR1 MDHEN and CDR2 SYDVKM. V was shortened by 7 bases and J by 7 bases, with 17 bases between the two germline ends. The CDR3 region has the DNA TGTGCCAGCACGTTGGGGCCACGGGGGGAGCAGTACTTC. This gives the protein CASTLGPRGEQYF.

The chain is built from TRBV23-1 and TRBJ1-2, with TRBD1 identical over 12 bases. TRBV23-1 is given ORF status, its function remaining uncertain. This CDR3 contains 16 residues. Losses at the gene ends were 3 bases for V and 3 bases for J; bases not matched to a gene: 5. The CDR3 region has the DNA TGCGCCAGCAGTCAGTGGGACAGGGGGCGCGACTATGGCTACACCTTC. Amino acids: CASSQWDRGRDYGYTF.

This clonotype was seen a few times. The V call is TRBV5-8, the J call TRBJ2-1; D perhaps matches TRBD1 (5 bases). Germline lookup yields CDR1 SGHTS and CDR2 YDEGEE. Deletions cut 2 bases from V and 0 bases from J, with 15 bases between. The CDR3 contains 17 residues. DNA for the CDR3: TGTGCCAGCAGCTTAAATACAGGCTTCGCCTCCTACAATGAGCAGTTCTTC. Amino acid sequence: CASSLNTGFASYNEQFF.

The rearrangement joins TRBV28 to TRBJ2-5, with D perhaps being TRBD1 or TRBD2 (5 bases each). With 5 bases removed from V and 2 bases from J, the gap between germline ends came to 21 bases. CDR1 and CDR2 from the germline V gene are MDHEN and SYDVKM. The CDR3 loop spans 17 amino acids. The CDR3 here is CASSVMRGGLAQETQYF. The CDR3 DNA sequence: TGTGCCAGCAGTGTTATGAGGGGTGGGTTAGCACAAGAGACCCAGTACTTC.

V usage is TRBV6-1 and J usage is TRBJ1-6; TRBD1 is a possible D gene (6 bases). V was trimmed by 6 bases and J by 8 bases, leaving 35 bases between them. This CDR3 contains 21 residues. The germline V gene encodes CDR1 MNHNS and CDR2 SASEGT. The CDR3 protein is CASRNRAWGPTKQHSYSPLHF. The CDR3 DNA follows: TGTGCCAGCAGGAACCGGGCTTGGGGGCCCACCAAACAACATAGTTATTCACCCCTCCACTTT.

This clonotype has a handful of counts. At one end, the junction sequence differs from germline, possibly due to a read error. CDR3 loop: CASSFSSYNEQFF. DNA for the CDR3: TGCGCCAGCAGTTTTAGCTCCTACAATGAGCAGTTCTTC. V usage is TRBV27 and J usage is TRBJ2-1; D is ambiguous. The CDR3 is 13 residues long. CDR1 is MNHEY and CDR2 is SMNVEV in the germline V gene (reference sequence).

The rearrangement joins TRBV6-2 or TRBV6-3 to TRBJ2-1; TRBD2 agrees at 9 bases. From germline, CDR1 is MNHEY and CDR2 SVGEGT. V trimming: 5 bases; J trimming: 8 bases; junction bases outside the gene matches: 13. The CDR3 extends over 16 amino acids. The CDR3 DNA follows: TGTGCCAGCAGTCTCATAGCGGGAGCTAGTCGGGATGAGCAGTTCTTC. Encoded protein: CASSLIAGASRDEQFF.

This clonotype was picked up a small number of times. The rearrangement links TRBV6-5 to TRBJ1-1, with D uncertain. V dropped 0 bases and J dropped 0 bases, with 11 bases sitting between them. Germline CDR1 and CDR2: MNHEY and SVGAGI. CDR3 length: 16 residues. DNA for the CDR3: TGTGCCAGCAGTTACTCGTTTCCAGAAGTGAACACTGAAGCTTTCTTT. This gives the protein CASSYSFPEVNTEAFF.

This chain links TRBV6-2 or TRBV6-3 with TRBJ2-1; D ambiguous. Deletions cut 6 bases from V and 10 bases from J, with 10 bases between. The germline V gene has CDR1 MNHEY and CDR2 SVGEGT. The length of the CDR3 is 11 residues. The CDR3 reads CASSQGREQFF. The CDR3 DNA reads as TGTGCCAGCAGCCAAGGGCGGGAGCAGTTCTTC.

The V call is TRBV12-3 or TRBV12-4, the J call TRBJ2-3, with D possibly being TRBD2 (5 bases). V lost 3 bases to trimming and J lost 5 bases, with 9 bases between them. There are 13 residues in the CDR3. The CDR3 DNA follows: TGTGCCAGCAGTTTTGGAGGAGGAGATACGCAGTATTTT. The encoded protein is CASSFGGGDTQYF.

The DNA for the CDR3 is TGTGCCAGCACCTCAAAAACGTGGCAAGAGACCCAGTACTTC. Its translation is CASTSKTWQETQYF. The chain combines TRBV14 with TRBJ2-5; the D is unclear. Germline assignment: CDR1 SGHDN and CDR2 FVKESK. Deletions cut 7 bases from V and 2 bases from J, with 14 bases between. The CDR3 has 14 amino acids.

This clonotype was detected only a few times. V and J are TRBV6-1 and TRBJ2-1; D tentatively reads TRBD1 or TRBD2 (5 bases each). Germline V gene sequence: CDR1 MNHNS, CDR2 SASEGT. V was pared by 6 bases and J by 1 base, with 13 bases between. The CDR3 contains 15 residues. CDR3 nucleotide sequence: TGTGCCAGCAGCCCTCGGGGCGGGTCCTACAATGAGCAGTTCTTC. This translates into CASSPRGGSYNEQFF.

This clonotype was counted only a few times. The V and J genes are TRBV9 and TRBJ2-1; 12 bases map to TRBD2. The CDR3 contains 16 residues. Germline V gives CDR1 SGDLS, CDR2 YYNGEE. With V trimmed by 2 bases and J by 10 bases, 10 bases remained unmatched. The CDR3 sequence: CASSVHLAGGLEEQFF. In DNA, the CDR3 is TGTGCCAGCAGCGTCCATCTAGCGGGAGGGCTGGAGGAGCAGTTCTTC.

The rearrangement joins TRBV28 to TRBJ1-2, with unresolved D. V was cut by 10 bases and J by 6 bases, with 18 bases left in between. The CDR3 spans 13 residues. Germline V lookup: CDR1 MDHEN, CDR2 SYDVKM. The CDR3 coding sequence is TGTGCCATTGGAGTGTACAGAGTAGATGGCTACACCTTC. Translated: CAIGVYRVDGYTF.